This T cell receptor beta chain appears in the sequencing data of a study of control samples from healthy donors and cancer patients (dated by TCRdb to the early 2020s). As concerns this clone: Its antigen specificity is not known. No base-level quality is on record; no much larger clone is a single base apart.

Libraries were built with the immunoSEQ multiplex PCR assay. What TCRdb holds here is the immuneACCESS table cut down to in-frame rearrangements. Part of the clones is not present; checked against another copy, under half of the missing clones reflect an unresolved V gene, and the others are unexplained. The sample table records about 92,000 clones; almost 85% of these occur just once. Around 9.5% of the sample comes from the top ten. The CDR3 runs 13 residues from the cysteine to the phenylalanine. The CDR3 DNA has 39 bases and is translated from base 1. V drops 6 bases and J drops 10 bases, leaving 18 bases in between. The germline V gene gives CDR1 as MNHEY and CDR2 as SVGAGI.

The clonotype comes from a woman aged 60-70 years in good health. The chain employs TRBV6-5 and TRBJ1-1, with no confident D gene call. Sequenced material: blood. CDR3 reads: CASRGHEDLVAFF. The DNA reads TGTGCCAGCAGGGGTCACGAGGATTTGGTAGCTTTCTTT.